Each of the 25 T cell receptor beta chains below was sequenced from the same sample in a study of blood T cells in healthy people across ages. A second about 7 to 11 cycle PCR used barcoded and J-beta primers. TCRdb reprocessed the 5' RACE reads with MiXCR, giving one entry per CDR3 protein. The repertoire has 500,000 to 600,000 distinct CDR3 sequences, 27% of them found once; the top ten carry roughly 20%. The material sequenced was blood. The source of these receptors is a woman aged 70-85 years in good health.

In regard to this clonotype: The conserved closing phenylalanine or tryptophan is absent in this CDR3, likely reflecting a read error. This chain joins TRBV29-1 and TRBJ2-7, with 7 nucleotides matching TRBD1. In germline, CDR1 is SQVTM, CDR2 ANQGSEA. The CDR3 runs to 15 residues. The CDR3 sequence: CSASVRQGASYEQYS. The DNA of the CDR3 is TGCAGTGCTTCCGTGAGACAGGGAGCATCCTACGAGCAGTACTCC.

This chain joins TRBV7-2 and TRBJ2-5, with 7 bases fitting TRBD2. Per the germline V gene, CDR1 is SGHTA and CDR2 is FQGNSA. V lost 5 bases and J lost 4; bases outside the gene matches: 4. The length of the CDR3 is 13 residues. DNA of the CDR3: TGTGCCAGCAGCCAGCGGGGCCGAGAGACCCAGTACTTC. It translates to CASSQRGRETQYF.

The CDR3 spells CASSPISGGATDTQYF. In nucleotides, the CDR3 is TGTGCCAGCAGCCCTATAAGCGGGGGGGCCACAGATACGCAGTATTTT. The chain couples TRBV7-2 to TRBJ2-3, with TRBD2 matching 10 bases. V shed 5 bases and J 2 bases; nucleotides not matched to a gene: 7. This CDR3 contains 16 residues. Germline V CDR1 and CDR2: SGHTA, FQGNSA.

This chain uses TRBV12-3 or TRBV12-4 with TRBJ1-2; D is undetermined. The CDR3 loop spans 12 amino acids. Trimming shortened V by 3 bases and J by 12 bases, and 14 bases separated the two germline ends. DNA of the CDR3: TGTGCCAGCAGTTTCGAAAGTCAGATCAACACCTTC. Translated: CASSFESQINTF.

This clonotype has a handful of counts. This sequence joins TRBV7-2 and TRBJ2-3; 10 bases fit TRBD2. The germline gives CDR1 SGHTA, CDR2 FQGNSA. V trimming: 5 bases; J trimming: 2 bases; junction bases outside the gene matches: 10. The CDR3 spans 17 residues. In DNA form, the CDR3 reads TGTGCCAGCAGCAACCGCTTAGCGGGGGGACACACAGATACGCAGTATTTT. Translated: CASSNRLAGGHTDTQYF.

This clonotype came up a few times. J is TRBJ2-7 and V is TRBV11-2, with D possibly called TRBD1 or TRBD2 (5 bases each). V was trimmed by 1 base and J by 2 bases, leaving 15 bases between them. The germline gives CDR1 SGHAT, CDR2 FQNNGV. The CDR3 has 16 residues. Here the CDR3 DNA reads TGTGCCAGCAGCTTAGTGGGACGGGGAGTTACCTACGAGCAGTACTTC. Protein sequence: CASSLVGRGVTYEQYF.

Note on this clonotype: At one end, the junction sequence differs from germline, possibly due to a read error. This chain joins TRBV6-2 or TRBV6-3 and TRBJ2-1; TRBD2 aligns across 8 bases. The J call may be incorrect, as the DNA end agrees better with TRBJ2-7. The CDR3 has 14 amino acids. Per germline, CDR1 MNHEY and CDR2 SVGEGT. CDR3 protein: CASREPGLVPQQYF. CDR3 bases: TGCGCCAGCAGAGAGCCGGGACTAGTCCCTCAGCAGTACTTC.

This clonotype appeared once. The CDR3 sequence is CASSLGLEVTYNEQFF. In DNA form, the CDR3 reads TGTGCCAGCAGCTTGGGGCTGGAGGTTACCTACAATGAGCAGTTCTTC. V gene TRBV5-6 combines with J gene TRBJ2-1; tentative D call: TRBD2 (5 bases). From germline, CDR1 is SGHDT and CDR2 YYEEEE. The ends were cut back, 0 bases at V and 2 bases at J, with 12 bases in the middle. This CDR3 comprises 16 residues.

The chain combines TRBV2 with TRBJ1-2, with D unresolved. CDR3 length: 15 residues. Germline assignment: CDR1 SNHLY and CDR2 FYNNEI. Trimming shortened V by 5 bases and J by 1 base, and 14 bases separated the two germline ends. This chain's CDR3 is CASSTLVTVNYGYTF. The CDR3 DNA follows: TGTGCCAGCAGTACTCTCGTCACAGTTAACTATGGCTACACCTTC.

The chain combines TRBV11-3 with TRBJ2-5, with D possibly TRBD1 on 5 matching bases. The end of the DNA is better explained by TRBJ2-7, so the J call may be wrong. CDR1 and CDR2 (germline): SGHNT, YENEEA. This CDR3 contains 15 residues. The CDR3 is CASSLESGLSYEQYF. The DNA for the CDR3 is TGTGCCAGCAGCTTAGAGTCAGGGTTAAGCTACGAGCAGTACTTC.

On this clonotype itself: At one of its ends the junction is not consistent with the germline gene, which may arise from a read error. The rearrangement links TRBV6-4 to TRBJ2-3; tentative D call: TRBD2 (6 bases). The CDR3 has 15 residues. Germline V lookup: CDR1 MRHNA, CDR2 SNTAGT. The CDR3 reads CASSDRPTSPDTQYF. DNA of the CDR3: TGTGCCAGCAGCGACCGGCCCACTAGCCCAGATACGCAGTACTTT.

A word on this clonotype: With a much larger clone just one base away, this may be a read error. The chain has TRBV20-1 and TRBJ2-5, with TRBD2 identical over 8 bases. The CDR3 consists of 15 residues. The germline CDR1 and CDR2 sequences are DFQATT and SNEGSKA (reference sequence). J lost 5 bases, V lost 0 bases, and 8 bases had no gene match. The CDR3 coding sequence is TGCAGTGCTAGAGATGGCGGGAGGAGTTGGGAGACCCAGTACTTC. This sequence encodes CSARDGGRSWETQYF.

The rearrangement joins TRBV12-3 or TRBV12-4 to TRBJ2-7, with TRBD1 as a possible D gene (5 bases). The CDR3 covers 14 residues. V was pared by 5 bases and J by 2 bases, with 13 bases between. The CDR3 DNA reads TGTGCCAGCAGTCCGGAAGGGGTGGCCTACGAGCAGTACTTC. Translated: CASSPEGVAYEQYF.

The chain combines TRBV12-3 or TRBV12-4 with TRBJ1-4; D not certain. V lost 6 bases and J 7 bases, leaving 9 bases between the germline ends. The CDR3 is made up of 12 amino acids. CDR3 loop: CASRKGSEKLFF. CDR3 DNA sequence: TGTGCCAGCAGGAAGGGCAGTGAAAAACTGTTTTTT.

This clonotype has more than one count but fewer than ten. J is TRBJ2-5 and V is TRBV20-1, with D perhaps TRBD2 (7 bases). Germline assignment: CDR1 DFQATT and CDR2 SNEGSKA (reference sequence). This CDR3 has 15 residues. The V end was cut by 2 bases, the J end by 2 bases, with 15 bases between. The CDR3 DNA follows: TGCAGTGCTAGACTTGCGGGGGCCCCACAAGAGACCCAGTACTTC. This translates into CSARLAGAPQETQYF.

CDR3 nucleotides: TGTGCCAGCAGCCAAAGGGACAGGGGTTTTCATGAGACCCAGTACTTC. Translation gives CASSQRDRGFHETQYF. The genes are TRBV3-1 and TRBJ2-1; 10 nucleotides agree with TRBD1. The end of the DNA is better explained by TRBJ2-5, so the J call may be wrong. Germline V gives CDR1 LGHDT, CDR2 YNNKEL (reference sequence). The CDR3 contains 16 residues.

A remark on this clonotype: A read error may account for a junction end that differs from germline. The chain recombines TRBV20-1 with TRBJ2-7; unclear D gene. Per germline, CDR1 DFQATT and CDR2 SNEGSKA (reference sequence). The CDR3 loop spans 12 amino acids. The CDR3 reads CSAREDGYEQYF. CDR3 coding DNA: TGCAGTGCTCGAGAGGACGGCTACGAGCAGTACTTC.

V gene TRBV4-3 combines with J gene TRBJ2-3; 11 positions agree with TRBD2. The CDR3 runs to 17 residues. The J segment lost 2 bases and the V segment lost 6 bases, leaving 10 bases of the junction unmatched. CDR1 and CDR2 from the germline V gene are LGHNA and YSLEER. The CDR3 reads CASSLTGTSGFTDTQYF. The CDR3 DNA reads as TGCGCCAGCAGTCTAACCGGGACTAGCGGATTCACAGATACGCAGTATTTT.

Concerning this clonotype: A much larger clone is a single base away; this may be a read error. The gene calls are TRBV7-6 and TRBJ2-5; the match to TRBD2 covers 7 bases. The trim removed 5 bases at V and 5 bases at J, leaving 5 bases unmatched. CDR3 size: 13 residues. Germline CDR1 reads SGHVS; CDR2 reads FNYEAQ. In DNA form, the CDR3 reads TGTGCCAGCAGCACGAGGACTAGGGAGACCCAGTACTTC. As protein: CASSTRTRETQYF. The variable domain in full, completed from reference TRBV7-6 and TRBJ2-5, reads GAGVSQSPRYKVTKRGQDVALRCDPISGHVSLYWYRQALGQGPEFLTYFNYEAQQDKSGLPNDRFSAERPEGSISTLTIQRTEQRDSAMYRCASSTRTRETQYFGPGTRLLVL.

This clonotype was counted ten times or more. In nucleotides, the CDR3 is TGTGCCAGCAGCCGGACAGGGCCCACATTGGGGCAGTTCTTC. This encodes CASSRTGPTLGQFF. This chain connects TRBV14 to TRBJ2-1; 8 positions agree with TRBD1. The CDR3 runs 14 residues. The trim removed 4 bases at V and 12 bases at J, leaving 11 bases unmatched. The germline gives CDR1 SGHDN, CDR2 FVKESK.

The rearrangement joins TRBV5-6 to TRBJ2-6; D could derive from TRBD1 or TRBD2 (5 bases each). The CDR3 is 15 residues long. The germline CDR1 and CDR2 sequences are SGHDT and YYEEEE. Between the trimmed V and J ends, which lost 4 bases and 2 bases, there was a span of 10 bases. In DNA form, the CDR3 reads TGTGCCAGCAGCCGGCGAGGGGCTGGGGCCAACGTCCTGACTTTC. Protein product: CASSRRGAGANVLTF.

This clonotype was detected a few times. V gene TRBV12-3 or TRBV12-4 combines with J gene TRBJ1-5; tentative D call: TRBD1 (5 bases). This CDR3 region has 13 residues. V lost 4 bases to trimming and J lost 5 bases, with 9 bases between them. DNA of the CDR3: TGTGCCAGCAGTTGGATCAGGGATCAGCCCCAGCATTTT. It yields the protein CASSWIRDQPQHF.

This clonotype was found a few times. V and J are TRBV7-2 and TRBJ2-1, with D tentatively TRBD1 (6 bases). TRBJ2-7 explains the end of the DNA better; the J call may be wrong. CDR1 and CDR2 (germline): SGHTA, FQGNSA. The CDR3 sequence is 14 residues long. The CDR3 spells CASQGGWGQGEQYF. In DNA form, the CDR3 reads TGTGCCAGCCAGGGCGGATGGGGGCAAGGCGAGCAGTACTTC.

This chain links TRBV24-1 with TRBJ1-5, with 7 positions matching TRBD1. This CDR3 has 15 residues. The V and J ends lost 10 bases and 0 bases, in that order; junction bases with no gene match: 8. Germline CDR1 is KGHDR and CDR2 is SFDVKD. CDR3 coding DNA: TGTGCCACTCCCCCGGACAGGAGTAGCAATCAGCCCCAGCATTTT. Protein product: CATPPDRSSNQPQHF.

V is TRBV7-2 and J is TRBJ2-2, with D possibly TRBD1 on 6 matching bases. Trimming shortened V by 5 bases and J by 4 bases, and 17 bases separated the two germline ends. CDR1 and CDR2 (germline): SGHTA, FQGNSA. This CDR3 is 16 amino acids long. CDR3 protein: CASSPTGLTFTGELFF. CDR3 nucleotides: TGTGCCAGCAGCCCAACAGGGTTGACGTTCACCGGGGAGCTGTTTTTT.